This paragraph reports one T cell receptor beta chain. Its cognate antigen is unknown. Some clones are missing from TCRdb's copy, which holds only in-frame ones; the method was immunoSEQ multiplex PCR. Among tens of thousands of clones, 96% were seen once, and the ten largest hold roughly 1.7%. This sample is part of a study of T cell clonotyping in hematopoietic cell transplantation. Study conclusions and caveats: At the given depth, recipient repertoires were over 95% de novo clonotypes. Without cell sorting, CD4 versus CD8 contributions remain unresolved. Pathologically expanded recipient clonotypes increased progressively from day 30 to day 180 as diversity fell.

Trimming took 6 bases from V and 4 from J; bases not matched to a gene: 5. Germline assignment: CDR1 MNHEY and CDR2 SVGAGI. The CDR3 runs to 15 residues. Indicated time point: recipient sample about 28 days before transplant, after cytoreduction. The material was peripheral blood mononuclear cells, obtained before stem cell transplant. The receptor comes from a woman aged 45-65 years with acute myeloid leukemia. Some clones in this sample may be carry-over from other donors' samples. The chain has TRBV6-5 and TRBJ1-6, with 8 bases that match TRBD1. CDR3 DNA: TGTGCCAGCAGCCGGACAGGGAGTTATAATTCACCCCTCCACTTT. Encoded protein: CASSRTGSYNSPLHF.